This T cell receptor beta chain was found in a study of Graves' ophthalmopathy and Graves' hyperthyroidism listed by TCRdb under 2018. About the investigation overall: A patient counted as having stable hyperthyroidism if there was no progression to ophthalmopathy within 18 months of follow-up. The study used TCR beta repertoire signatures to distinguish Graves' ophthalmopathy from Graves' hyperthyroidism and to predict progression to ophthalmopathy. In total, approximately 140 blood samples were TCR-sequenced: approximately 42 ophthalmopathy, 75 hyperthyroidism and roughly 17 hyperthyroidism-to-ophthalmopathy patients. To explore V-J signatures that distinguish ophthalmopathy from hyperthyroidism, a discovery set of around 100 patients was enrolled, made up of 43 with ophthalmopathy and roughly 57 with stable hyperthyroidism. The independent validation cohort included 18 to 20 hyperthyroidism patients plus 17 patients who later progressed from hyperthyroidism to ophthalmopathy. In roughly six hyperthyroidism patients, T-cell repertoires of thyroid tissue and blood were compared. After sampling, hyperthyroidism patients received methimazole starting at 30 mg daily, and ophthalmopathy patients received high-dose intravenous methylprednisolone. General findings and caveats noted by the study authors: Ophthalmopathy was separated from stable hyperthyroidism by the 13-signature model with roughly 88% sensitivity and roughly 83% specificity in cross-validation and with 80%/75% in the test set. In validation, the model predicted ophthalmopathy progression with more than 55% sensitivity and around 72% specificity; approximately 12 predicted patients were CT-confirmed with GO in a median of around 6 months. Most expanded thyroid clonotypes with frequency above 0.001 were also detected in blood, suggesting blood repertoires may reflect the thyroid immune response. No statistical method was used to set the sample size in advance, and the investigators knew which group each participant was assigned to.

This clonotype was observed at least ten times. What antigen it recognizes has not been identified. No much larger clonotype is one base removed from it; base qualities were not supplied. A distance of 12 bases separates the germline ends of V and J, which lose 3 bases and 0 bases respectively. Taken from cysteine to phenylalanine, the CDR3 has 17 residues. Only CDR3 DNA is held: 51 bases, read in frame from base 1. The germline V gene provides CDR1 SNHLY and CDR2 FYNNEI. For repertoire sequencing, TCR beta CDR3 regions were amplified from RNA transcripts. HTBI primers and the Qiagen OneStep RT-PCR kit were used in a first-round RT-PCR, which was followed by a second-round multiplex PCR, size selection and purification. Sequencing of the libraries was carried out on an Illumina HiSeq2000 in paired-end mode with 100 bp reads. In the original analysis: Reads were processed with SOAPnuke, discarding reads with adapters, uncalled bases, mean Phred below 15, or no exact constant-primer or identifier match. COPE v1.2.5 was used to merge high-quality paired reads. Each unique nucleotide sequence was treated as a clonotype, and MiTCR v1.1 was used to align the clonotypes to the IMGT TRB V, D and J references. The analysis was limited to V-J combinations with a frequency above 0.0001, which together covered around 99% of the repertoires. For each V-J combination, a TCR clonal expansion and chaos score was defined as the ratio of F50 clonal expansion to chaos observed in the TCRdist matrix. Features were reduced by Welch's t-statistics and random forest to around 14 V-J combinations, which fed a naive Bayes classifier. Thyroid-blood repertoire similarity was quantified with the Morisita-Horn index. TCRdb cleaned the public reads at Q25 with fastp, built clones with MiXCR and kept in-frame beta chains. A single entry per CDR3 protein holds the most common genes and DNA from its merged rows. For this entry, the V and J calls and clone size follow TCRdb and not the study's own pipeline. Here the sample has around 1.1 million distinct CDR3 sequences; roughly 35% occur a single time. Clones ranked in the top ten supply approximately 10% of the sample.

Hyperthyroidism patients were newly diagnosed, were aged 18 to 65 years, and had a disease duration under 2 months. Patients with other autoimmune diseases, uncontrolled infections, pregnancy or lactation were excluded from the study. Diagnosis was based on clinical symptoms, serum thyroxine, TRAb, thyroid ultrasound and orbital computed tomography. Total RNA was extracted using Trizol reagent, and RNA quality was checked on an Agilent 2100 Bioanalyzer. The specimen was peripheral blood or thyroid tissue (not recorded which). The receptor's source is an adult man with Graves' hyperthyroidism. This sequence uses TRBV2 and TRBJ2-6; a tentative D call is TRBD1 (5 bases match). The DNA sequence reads TGTGCCAGCAGTGATGTGCAGGGATTCTCTGGGGCCAACGTCCTGACTTTC. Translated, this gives CASSDVQGFSGANVLTF.